This T cell receptor beta chain came from a study of monozygotic twins with inflammatory bowel disease. TCRdb reprocessed the 5' RACE reads, keeping one entry per CDR3 protein, no DNA. The table counts about 450,000 distinct CDR3 sequences; 2.4% lies in the top ten. This CDR3 region has 15 residues. CDR1 and CDR2 (germline): MNHEY, SVGEGT. The sequence came from a human donor with ulcerative colitis or Crohn's disease, or a healthy co-twin of an affected twin (not recorded which). This chain connects TRBV6-2 or TRBV6-3 to TRBJ2-7; TCRdb lists TRBD2, though no DNA is available to test this call. The sample consisted of blood. The CDR3 sequence is CASSYSGGRSYEQYF.